The present entry profiles one TCR beta chain with its context. This clone was detected only a few times. Its antigen has not been determined. Base qualities were left out, and no much larger clone turns up one base away. TCR CDR3 regions were amplified from genomic DNA by multiplex PCR using the deep immunoSEQ assay. Extracted genomic DNA from each cell subset was distributed evenly across all wells of several immunoSEQ 96-well plates, and each plate was treated as a replicate. For sorted subsets, approximately 200 ng of genomic DNA, equivalent to 25,000 to 35,000 T cell genomes, went into each replicate PCR. The purified libraries were quantified using a Qubit 3.0 fluorometer, sized with a Bioanalyzer 2100, and then quantified again using the KAPA Library Quantification kit. A separate single-read 150-cycle Illumina NextSeq 550 flow cell was used to sequence each immunoSEQ 96-well plate. The study's processing was this. Because the immunoSEQ output held only junctional sequences and lacked quality scores, the filtering could not match the filtering applied to full-length reads. Sequences were annotated with PyIR, a Python wrapper for IgBLAST v1.9, and V/J genes and CDR3 were assigned using IMGT germline references. Reads were filtered out if the reads had weak V/J assignments (E-value above 1e-6), no CDR3, stop codons, out-of-frame junctions, or ambiguous translated residues. V3J clonotypes were defined by identical inferred V gene, J gene, and CDR3 amino acid sequence. Percentage overlap between repertoires was calculated by dividing the number of shared unique clonotypes by the size of the smaller repertoire. Richness of each repertoire was evaluated using RTK rarefaction, the Chao1 estimator, and Recon v2.1 estimates of unobserved clonotypes. OLGA was used to compute generation probabilities for all TCRbeta clonotypes that the gDNA method yielded from a few donors. The table comes from immuneACCESS by way of TCRdb, which keeps in-frame sequences with V and J called. Part of the clones is missing from these tables; in studies checked, under half for an unresolved V gene and the rest for unknown reasons. V, J and clone size reflect that table, while D and trimming were determined from the DNA. The sample records 2,100,000 or so clones, nearly 97% of which are singletons. The top ten hold more than 0.1% of the sample.

Healthy HIV-negative adults with no recently reported acute infections or vaccinations were included as donors. Every donor was a Caucasian adult residing in Nashville, Tennessee, USA. Magnetic negative selection was used to enrich CD4+ T cells, after which naive cells were positively selected on CD45RA and the negative fraction became the memory subset. Blood was collected by leukapheresis, and PBMCs were isolated by Ficoll-Histopaque density gradient centrifugation and then cryopreserved in liquid nitrogen vapor phase. Analytical flow cytometry was used to check the purity and quantity of each magnetically sorted T cell population. From each sorted fraction, genomic DNA was isolated and quantified by UV absorbance on a Nanodrop 2000c. These data belong to a study of shared clonotypes between healthy human individuals (dated by TCRdb to 2019 to 2021). Concerning the study at large: A few men and two women, aged 18 to 49 years, made up the cohort. Per donor, three plates each were used for CD4 naive and CD4 memory, two for CD8 naive, and one for CD8 memory. Blood TCR repertoires of about 5 healthy adults were deeply sequenced to estimate repertoire size and the extent of clonotype sharing between individuals. Different laboratories and diverse techniques were used to prepare libraries and sequence TCR repertoires, to increase sequencing depth and limit assay-specific biases. Per donor, leukapheresis produced somewhere between about 0.9 and 9.5 billion PBMCs.

Clipping removes 5 bases from V and 4 bases from J, with 5 as the unmatched junction base count. Reading the germline V gene (reference sequence) gives CDR1 SGHAT and CDR2 FQDESV. Including the terminal cysteine and phenylalanine, the CDR3 comprises 15 residues. Only the CDR3 portion is preserved as DNA: 45 bases, with reading frame beginning at the first base. General findings and caveats noted by the study authors: Compared with non-shared clonotypes, the clonotypes found in all four sorted-subset donors had higher generation probabilities. Pairwise subsampling indicated that sequencing depth was expected to affect the degree of clonotype sharing among donors. When several donors were compared, the shared fraction of clonotypes was roughly 5% for naive CD4, 3.5% for naive CD8, 2.3% for memory CD4, and roughly 0.4% for memory CD8. Because the study included only a small number of donors, the genetic and exposure-history diversity represented was limited. Naive subsets generally had larger estimated clonotype richness than memory subsets did. Only blood was sampled, and tissue TCR repertoires likely differ from those in blood. Even with the large sequencing depth, rarefaction of the sorted-subset datasets indicated that sequencing was incomplete.

The specimen sequenced was naive CD4+ T cells sorted from blood. What this sample's cell subset or site label stands for: CD45RA+ positively selected. The chain is encoded by TRBV11-1 joined to TRBJ2-2, with 9 bases aligning to TRBD1. The TCR originated in a man between 18 and 29 years old in good health. CDR3 region: CASSDRDRATGELFF. The DNA reads TGTGCCAGCAGCGACCGGGACAGGGCCACCGGGGAGCTGTTTTTT.